This T cell receptor (beta chain) was observed in a study of molecular identifiers for immune sequencing clone quantification. Previously described methods and listed TCR primers produced bulk TCR libraries. TCRdb ran MiXCR on the PCR reads and lists one entry per CDR3 protein. Of over 300,000 distinct CDR3 sequences in the sample, 24% were seen once. Study findings and constraints: The study found clones above 20 RNA copies held over 98% of effector molecules and under 1% in naive cells. Clone sizes that are highly expanded could be underestimated when identical TCR molecules share a barcode.

CDR1 MNHNS and CDR2 SASEGT come from the germline V gene. This CDR3 is 14 amino acids long. To note about this clonotype: Its specificity is not known. With a much larger clone just one base away, this may be a read error.

When naive CD8 T cells were sorted, they were gated as CD8+CD4-CCR7+CD45RA+. V usage is TRBV6-1 and J usage is TRBJ2-7; 7 bases match TRBD1. The sample taken for sequencing was naive CD8+ T cells from blood, with Jurkat cell RNA spiked in. The sample's subset: FACS-sorted CD8+CD4-CCR7+CD45RA+ naive T cells. This receptor was obtained from a human donor in good health. Some libraries in this study had Jurkat cell RNA spiked in. The CDR3 sequence is CASREQGNGYGQYF. DNA of the CDR3: TGTGCCAGCAGGGAACAGGGGAACGGGTACGGGCAGTACTTC.